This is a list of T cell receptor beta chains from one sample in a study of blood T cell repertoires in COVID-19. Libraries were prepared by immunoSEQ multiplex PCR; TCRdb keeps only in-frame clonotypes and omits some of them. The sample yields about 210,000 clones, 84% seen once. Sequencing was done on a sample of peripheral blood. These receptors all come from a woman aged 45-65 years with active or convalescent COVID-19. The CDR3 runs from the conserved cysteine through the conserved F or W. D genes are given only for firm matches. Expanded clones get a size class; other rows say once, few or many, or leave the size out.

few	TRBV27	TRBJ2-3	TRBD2	TGTGCCAGCAGTTTAACCGGGAGGGCCACAGATACGCAGTATTTT	CASSLTGRATDTQYF
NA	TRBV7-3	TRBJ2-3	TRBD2	TGTGCCAGCAGCCTTCTCCCTAGCGGATACACCGCAGATACGCAGTATTTT	CASSLLPSGYTADTQYF
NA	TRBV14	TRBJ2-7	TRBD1	TGTGCCAGCAGCCAATCGACAGGGGCATTGAACGAGCAGTACTTC	CASSQSTGALNEQYF
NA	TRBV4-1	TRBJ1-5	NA	TGCGCCAGCAGCCAAGACGGGAGGGGGTCCGGGCCCCAGCATTTT	CASSQDGRGSGPQHF
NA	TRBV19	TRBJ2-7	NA	TGTGCCAGTAGGAGCCTAGCCAGCGGTCGAGAGCAGTACTTC	CASRSLASGREQYF
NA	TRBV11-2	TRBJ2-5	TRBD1	TGTGCCAGCAGCTCCCGATGGGGGGACAGGCTTTCCCAGTACTTC	CASSSRWGDRLSQYF
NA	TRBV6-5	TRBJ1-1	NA	TGTGCCAGCAGGATCACAGGGTTGAACACTGAAGCTTTCTTT	CASRITGLNTEAFF
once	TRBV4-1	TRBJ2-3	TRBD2	TGCGCCAGCAGCCGAAGCGGGAGCGGGCCAGATACGCAGTATTTT	CASSRSGSGPDTQYF
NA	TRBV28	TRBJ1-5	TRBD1	TGTGCCAGCACCTTGGGACAGGCAAATCAGCCCCAGCATTTT	CASTLGQANQPQHF
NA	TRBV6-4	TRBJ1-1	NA	TGTGCCAGCAGTGACAGTCGATCCGGGACTGAAGCTTTCTTT	CASSDSRSGTEAFF
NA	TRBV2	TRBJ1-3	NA	TGTGCCAGCAGTCAGGACAGACGCTCTGGAAACACCATATATTTT	CASSQDRRSGNTIYF
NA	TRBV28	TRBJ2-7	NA	TGTGCCAGCAGTAGGTTTCCAGGGATCTACGAGCAGTACTTC	CASSRFPGIYEQYF
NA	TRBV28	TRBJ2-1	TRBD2	TGTGCCAGCATCAAGCTGGGGACTAAAGACAATGAGCAGTTCTTC	CASIKLGTKDNEQFF
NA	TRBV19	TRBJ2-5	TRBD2	TGTGCCAGTAGTATCCAAGGACTAGCGGGAGGACAGACCCAGTACTTC	CASSIQGLAGGQTQYF
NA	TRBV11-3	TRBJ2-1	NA	TGTGCCAGCAGCTTACGACAGGGAGGCCCCTACAATGAGCAGTTCTTC	CASSLRQGGPYNEQFF
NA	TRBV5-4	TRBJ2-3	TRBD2	TGTGCCAGCAGCGGACTGACTAGCGGGGGGATCCTTGAGTATTTT	CASSGLTSGGILEYF
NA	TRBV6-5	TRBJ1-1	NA	TGTGCCAGCAGTTACTCGGACACGTTGAACACTGAAGCTTTCTTT	CASSYSDTLNTEAFF